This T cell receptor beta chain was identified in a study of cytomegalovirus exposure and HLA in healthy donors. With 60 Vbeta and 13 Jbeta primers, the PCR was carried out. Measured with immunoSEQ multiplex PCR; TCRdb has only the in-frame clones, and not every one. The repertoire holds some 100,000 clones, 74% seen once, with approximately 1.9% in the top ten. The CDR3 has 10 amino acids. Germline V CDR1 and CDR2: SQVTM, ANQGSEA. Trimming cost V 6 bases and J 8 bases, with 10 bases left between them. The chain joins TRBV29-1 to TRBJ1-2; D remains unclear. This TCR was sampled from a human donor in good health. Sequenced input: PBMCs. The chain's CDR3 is CSVNTGGYTF. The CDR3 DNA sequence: TGCAGCGTCAACACGGGGGGCTACACCTTC.